The 17 T cell receptor beta chains presented below share a single source sample, sequenced in a study of T cell responses to AZD1222 COVID-19 vaccine (dated by TCRdb to about 2021). This sample's time point label indicates: about 28 days (+/-7) after the second vaccine dose. Libraries were constructed by the immunoSEQ multiplex PCR assay. This immuneACCESS table, as held by TCRdb, lists in-frame sequences with V and J called but not all clones. Of the missing ones, under half trace to an unresolved V gene in checked studies; the others have no known cause. The sample table records about 120,000 clones; almost 95% of these occur just once. The ten top clones hold 1.6% of the sample. The input for sequencing was peripheral blood, taken 28 days after the second AZD1222 dose. All receptors come from an adult who received the AZD1222 COVID-19 vaccine.

This chain links TRBV23-1 with TRBJ2-3; D not resolved. TRBV23-1 is an open reading frame whose function is uncertain. Trimming left V 2 bases short and J 9 bases short, with 3 bases between. The CDR3 totals 10 residues. CDR3 nucleotides: TGCGCCAGCAGTCAACAAACGCAGTATTTT. Amino acid sequence: CASSQQTQYF.

The CDR3 nucleotides read TGTGCCAGCAGTGAACCCTACCTGACAGGGGGAAAGGATGGCTACACCTTC. It encodes CASSEPYLTGGKDGYTF. This chain connects TRBV6-1 to TRBJ1-2, with 9 bases that match TRBD1. The CDR3 has 17 residues. The germline V gene encodes CDR1 MNHNS and CDR2 SASEGT. The J segment lost 6 bases and the V segment lost 2 bases, leaving 13 bases of the junction unmatched.

The sample holds one count of this clone. The chain employs TRBV9 and TRBJ2-1; the match to TRBD1 covers 11 bases. Unmatched junction bases numbered 5, after V lost 0 bases and J lost 6 bases. The CDR3 runs 16 residues. Germline loops: CDR1 SGDLS, CDR2 YYNGEE. DNA of the CDR3: TGTGCCAGCAGCGTAGACGGGACAGGGGGAGTCAATGAGCAGTTCTTC. Its translation: CASSVDGTGGVNEQFF.

This clone was picked up a small number of times. The rearrangement uses TRBV29-1 and TRBJ2-7; D gene uncertain. The CDR3 runs 12 residues. Germline CDR1 reads SQVTM; CDR2 reads ANQGSEA. The V and J ends lost 3 bases and 5 bases respectively, with 11 bases between them. The CDR3 here is CSVEWGRHEQYF. As DNA, the CDR3 is TGCAGCGTTGAGTGGGGTCGGCACGAGCAGTACTTC.

The V gene is TRBV27, the J gene TRBJ1-3; no definite D call. Germline CDR1 MNHEY, CDR2 SMNVEV (reference sequence). CDR3 length equals 16 residues. V dropped 2 bases and J dropped 6 bases, with 17 bases sitting between them. In DNA, the CDR3 is TGTGCCAGCAGTTTAAGCCCAGGCTCAGGAGAAAACACCATATATTTT. Protein: CASSLSPGSGENTIYF.

The gene calls are TRBV7-2 and TRBJ1-5; D is ambiguous. The CDR3 spans 13 residues. Per germline, CDR1 SGHTA and CDR2 FQGNSA. Trimming removed 3 bases from V and 5 bases from J, with 8 bases in between. CDR3 DNA: TGTGCCAGCAGCTTTTGGAAGGATCAGCCCCAGCATTTT. As protein: CASSFWKDQPQHF.

The CDR3 sequence: CASSLPSGEQETQYF. CDR3 nucleotide sequence: TGCGCCAGCAGCTTGCCTAGCGGAGAACAAGAGACCCAGTACTTC. The chain carries TRBV5-1 and TRBJ2-5, with 7 nucleotides matching TRBD2. J lost 2 bases, V lost 1 base, and 5 bases had no gene match. The CDR3 contains 15 residues. Per germline, CDR1 SGHRS and CDR2 YFSETQ.

In regard to this clone: Additional DNA sequences in this sample encode the identical CDR3. The chain uses TRBV19 and TRBJ2-6; no reliable D call. The CDR3 is 14 residues long. V lost 3 bases, J lost 3 bases, and 6 bases lay in between. Germline lookup yields CDR1 LNHDA and CDR2 SQIVND (reference sequence). CDR3 region: CASSMGFGANVLTF. CDR3 in DNA: TGTGCCAGTAGTATGGGGTTTGGGGCCAACGTCCTGACTTTC. The full variable domain, with the rest looked up from reference TRBV19 and TRBJ2-6, is DGGITQSPKYLFRKEGQNVTLSCEQNLNHDAMYWYRQDPGQGLRLIYYSQIVNDFQKGDIAEGYSVSREKKESFPLTVTSAQKNPTAFYLCASSMGFGANVLTFGAGSRLTVL.

The J gene is TRBJ1-6, the V gene TRBV28; D is undetermined. V dropped 6 bases and J dropped 1 base, with 13 bases sitting between them. Germline CDR1 and CDR2: MDHEN and SYDVKM. The CDR3 is 16 amino acids. Here the CDR3 reads CASSLALVSYNSPLHF. The CDR3 coding sequence is TGTGCCAGCAGCCTTGCGTTGGTGTCCTATAATTCACCCCTCCACTTT.

The table lists this clone with a count of one. The gene calls are TRBV9 and TRBJ2-1; no clear D. The CDR3 covers 13 residues. CDR1 SGDLS and CDR2 YYNGEE come from the germline V gene. Trimming left V 3 bases short and J 6 bases short, with 10 bases between. This chain's CDR3 is CASSDGILNEQFF. For the CDR3, the DNA is TGTGCCAGCAGCGATGGGATACTCAATGAGCAGTTCTTC. Full variable domain (rest looked up from reference TRBV9 and TRBJ2-1): DSGVTQTPKHLITATGQRVTLRCSPRSGDLSVYWYQQSLDQGLQFLIQYYNGEERAKGNILERFSAQQFPDLHSELNLSSLELGDSALYFCASSDGILNEQFFGPGTRLTVL.

The chain joins TRBV14 to TRBJ2-7, with D hard to call. This CDR3 contains 12 residues. CDR1 is SGHDN and CDR2 is FVKESK in the germline V gene. V gave up 5 bases and J gave up 3 bases, with 8 bases separating them. The CDR3 spells CASSGGNYEQYF. The CDR3 region has the DNA TGTGCCAGCAGCGGCGGAAACTACGAGCAGTACTTC.

This clone has just one count. The rearrangement uses TRBV18 and TRBJ2-7; unclear D gene. The CDR3 has 13 amino acids. The V and J ends lost 1 base and 5 bases respectively, with 9 bases between them. Germline V lookup: CDR1 KGHSH, CDR2 LQKENI. In DNA form, the CDR3 reads TGTGCCAGCTCACCACGTCTCGAGGACGAGCAGTACTTC. It codes for CASSPRLEDEQYF.

The chain joins TRBV12-3 or TRBV12-4 to TRBJ1-6; the D gene is possibly TRBD1 (5 bases). This CDR3 has 13 amino acids. Trimming took 6 bases from V and 6 from J, leaving 9 bases between them. In DNA, the CDR3 is TGTGCCAGCAGGCAGGGTGTTAATTCACCCCTCCACTTT. As protein: CASRQGVNSPLHF.

This chain uses TRBV7-2 with TRBJ1-5, with D tentatively TRBD1 (5 bases). CDR1 and CDR2 from the germline V gene are SGHTA and FQGNSA. This CDR3 region has 15 residues. V was clipped by 2 bases and J by 5 bases, with 13 bases between them. CDR3 residues: CASSLQGRVDQPQHF. The CDR3 region has the DNA TGTGCCAGCAGCTTACAGGGTAGGGTGGATCAGCCCCAGCATTTT.

This chain uses TRBV30 with TRBJ2-1; a possible D gene is TRBD2 (6 bases). This CDR3 is 14 amino acids long. CDR1 is GTSNPN, CDR2 SVGIG, per germline (reference sequence). The V and J ends lost 4 bases and 0 bases respectively, with 10 bases between them. CDR3 in amino acids: CAWTDYSSYNEQFF. CDR3 DNA sequence: TGTGCCTGGACGGACTACAGCTCCTACAATGAGCAGTTCTTC.

The chain combines TRBV9 with TRBJ1-5, with TRBD1 as a possible D gene (6 bases). The CDR3 sequence is 15 residues long. V lost 0 bases and J lost 2, with 9 bases in between. Germline values: CDR1 SGDLS, CDR2 YYNGEE. The CDR3 DNA is TGTGCCAGCAGCGTAGAGGGGGATGGCAATCAGCCCCAGCATTTT. As protein: CASSVEGDGNQPQHF.

The V and J genes are TRBV28 and TRBJ1-4; D remains ambiguous. Trimming removed 6 bases at V and 0 bases at J, with 5 bases between. This CDR3 is 13 amino acids long. Germline V gene lookup returns CDR1 MDHEN and CDR2 SYDVKM. The DNA for the CDR3 is TGTGCCAGCAGAGAGACAACTAATGAAAAACTGTTTTTT. It translates to CASRETTNEKLFF.